This T cell receptor (beta chain) was documented in a study of T cell clonotyping in hematopoietic cell transplantation. Study results and caveats: After transplant, recipient diversity fell while pathologically expanded clonotypes grew through day 180.

From germline, CDR1 is MNHNY and CDR2 SVGAGI (reference sequence). Trimming at V came to 6 bases and at J to 6 bases, leaving 10 bases not matched to a gene. The CDR3 is made up of 14 amino acids. As regards this clone: The antigen remains unidentified.

Recipient blood drawn about 28 days pretransplant and days 30, 100, 180 after. TCRdb's copy holds only in-frame clones and misses some; the assay was immunoSEQ multiplex PCR. The sample contains over 3,500 clones, roughly 94% of which appear only once. The chain employs TRBV6-6 and TRBJ2-7, with TRBD2 matching 8 bases. The specimen was peripheral blood mononuclear cells, collected 30 days after allogeneic stem cell transplant. This clonotype was sampled from an older male patient who had an allogeneic stem cell transplant from an unrelated donor, so T cells may come from the graft donor. Some clones in this sample may be carry-over from other donors' samples. The CDR3: CASRAGGGFGEQYF. The CDR3 nucleotides read TGTGCCAGCAGGGCGGGAGGAGGGTTTGGCGAGCAGTACTTC.